What follows are 21 T cell receptor beta chains derived from one specimen sequenced in a study of human T cells and chemical hapten exposure. Specified time point: patch test 1, 2 weeks after DPC sensitization. Indicated treatment: therapeutic diphenylcyclopropenone sensitization with weekly scalp DPC. Using its own MiXCR run on the RACE reads, TCRdb lists one record per CDR3 protein. The sample yields some 120,000 distinct CDR3 sequences, 9% to 14% seen once. Here the sequenced sample was whole blood, taken in connection with sensitization to the hapten diphenylcyclopropenone (DPC). The source of these receptors is a woman aged 45-65 years with alopecia areata. Some clones in this sample may be carry-over from other donors' samples.

In this sample, this clonotype turned up a few times. The chain has TRBV6-5 and TRBJ1-6; a weak D match, TRBD1 (6 bases). V dropped 2 bases and J dropped 0 bases, with 17 bases sitting between them. CDR3 size: 19 residues. The germline gives CDR1 MNHEY, CDR2 SVGAGI. The CDR3 nucleotides read TGTGCCAGCAGTTACAACCTATGGGGGGCGAGCTCCTATAATTCACCCCTCCACTTT. This translates into CASSYNLWGASSYNSPLHF.

This clonotype was seen many times. This rearrangement joins TRBV20-1 to TRBJ2-7, with D possibly matching TRBD1 (5 bases). This CDR3 has 13 amino acids. Germline assignment: CDR1 DFQATT and CDR2 SNEGSKA (reference sequence). Trimming took off 6 bases at V and 6 bases at J, with 18 bases between the two ends. The CDR3 loop is CSAAPVSRGEQYF. DNA for the CDR3: TGCAGTGCCGCTCCGGTCTCTAGGGGCGAGCAGTACTTC.

V is TRBV18 and J is TRBJ1-1; D might be TRBD1 (6 bases). There are 13 residues in the CDR3. V lost 8 bases and J lost 8, with 18 bases in between. The germline gives CDR1 KGHSH, CDR2 LQKENI. CDR3 residues: CASGKAGALEAFF. CDR3 DNA: TGTGCCAGCGGTAAAGCAGGGGCCCTAGAAGCTTTCTTT. Complete variable domain (other parts from reference TRBV18 and TRBJ1-1): NAGVMQNPRHLVRRRGQEARLRCSPMKGHSHVYWYRQLPEEGLKFMVYLQKENIIDESGMPKERFSAEFPKEGPSILRIQQVVRGDSAAYFCASGKAGALEAFFGQGTRLTVV.

The sample holds a few counts of this clonotype. The chain has TRBV5-6 and TRBJ2-2, with D uncertain. The germline V gene has CDR1 SGHDT and CDR2 YYEEEE. The length of the CDR3 is 13 residues. Trimming took off 4 bases at V and 6 bases at J, with 10 bases between the two ends. The CDR3 DNA sequence: TGTGCCAGCAGCCAAGGGTCCTCCGGGGAGCTGTTTTTT. Translated: CASSQGSSGELFF.

This clonotype was seen a few times. V and J are TRBV4-3 and TRBJ2-6; TRBD1 agrees at 11 bases. The CDR3 consists of 16 residues. Germline loops: CDR1 LGHNA, CDR2 YSLEER. J was trimmed by 4 bases and V by 6 bases; bases with no gene match: 5. CDR3 bases: TGCGCCAGCAGAGGACAGGGGGCGTTGGGGGCCAACGTCCTGACTTTC. Translated: CASRGQGALGANVLTF.

This clonotype was counted at least ten times. This sequence joins TRBV12-2 and TRBJ2-4; TRBD1 reflects the table's D call only, with no check against the DNA. TRBV12-2 is shown as a pseudogene. CDR3 length: 18 amino acids. CDR3 DNA: TGTGCAAGTCGCTTATCACTCCGGGACAGGTTTGCCAAAAACATTCAGTACTTC. Protein: CASRLSLRDRFAKNIQYF.

This clonotype was seen ten or more times. The chain is built from TRBV10-2 and TRBJ2-2; D perhaps matches TRBD2 (6 bases). CDR3 length: 12 amino acids. Trimming removed 9 bases at V and 7 bases at J, with 12 bases between. Per the germline V gene, CDR1 is WSHSY and CDR2 is SAAADI. CDR3 amino acids: CASSGGDGELFF. The CDR3 DNA reads TGCGCCAGTTCCGGGGGTGACGGGGAGCTGTTTTTT.

This clonotype was found a few times. The V gene is TRBV10-3, the J gene TRBJ2-7; a weak D match, TRBD2 (6 bases). This CDR3 is 14 amino acids long. The germline V gene has CDR1 ENHRY and CDR2 SYGVKD. V lost 7 bases, J lost 4 bases, and 17 bases lay in between. Here the CDR3 DNA reads TGTGCCATCACCAACGCCGGGACTGCTTACGAGCAGTACTTC. Translation: CAITNAGTAYEQYF.

This clonotype was counted at least ten times. The V gene is TRBV7-8, the J gene TRBJ2-5, with TRBD1 identical over 7 bases. Germline V gene data show CDR1 as SGHVS and CDR2 as FQNEAQ. The ends lost 6 bases at V and 5 bases at J; junction bases unmatched: 6. The CDR3 is 13 residues long. In DNA form, the CDR3 reads TGTGCCAGCAGTACACAGGGGCGGGAGACCCAGTACTTC. Amino acids: CASSTQGRETQYF.

Only a few counts were recorded for this clonotype. The chain joins TRBV2 to TRBJ2-7, with D hard to call. This CDR3 is built from 12 residues. The germline V and J ends were trimmed by 6 bases and 7 bases, with 13 bases remaining between them. Germline V CDR1 and CDR2: SNHLY, FYNNEI. CDR3 residues: CASSSDLTEQYF. The CDR3, as DNA: TGTGCCAGCAGCTCGGACCTAACAGAGCAGTACTTC.

The V call is TRBV5-1, the J call TRBJ2-3; D possibly uses TRBD1 or TRBD2 (5 bases each). The CDR3 loop spans 15 amino acids. With 0 bases removed from V and 5 bases from J, the gap between germline ends came to 13 bases. Germline CDR1 is SGHRS and CDR2 is YFSETQ. Here the CDR3 reads CASSLAIGAEDTQYF. For the CDR3, the DNA is TGCGCCAGCAGCTTGGCCATCGGGGCGGAAGATACGCAGTATTTT.

The genes are TRBV6-2 or TRBV6-3 and TRBJ1-1, with D unclear. The CDR3 is made up of 14 amino acids. V was clipped by 3 bases and J by 1 base, with 9 bases between them. CDR1 and CDR2 from the germline V gene are MNHEY and SVGEGT. CDR3 nucleotide sequence: TGTGCCAGCAGTTATCGGACCGAGAACACTGAAGCTTTCTTT. Amino acids: CASSYRTENTEAFF.

The chain combines TRBV7-9 with TRBJ2-6; 7 bases align to TRBD1. The ends lost 4 bases at V and 0 bases at J; junction bases unmatched: 12. Germline assignment: CDR1 SEHNR and CDR2 FQNEAQ (reference sequence). This CDR3 is 19 amino acids long. CDR3 sequence reads: CASSSLRTGPYSGANVLTF. The CDR3 DNA reads TGTGCCAGCAGCTCCCTCCGGACAGGACCCTACTCTGGGGCCAACGTCCTGACTTTC. The full variable domain, its missing parts supplied by reference TRBV7-9 and TRBJ2-6, is DTGVSQNPRHKITKRGQNVTFRCDPISEHNRLYWYRQTLGQGPEFLTYFQNEAQLEKSRLLSDRFSAERPKGSFSTLEIQRTEQGDSAMYLCASSSLRTGPYSGANVLTFGAGSRLTVL.

This clonotype was seen more than once but under ten times. The CDR3: CASSLTGSTREKLFF. CDR3 DNA: TGTGCCAGCAGCTTAACAGGGTCAACTAGGGAAAAACTGTTTTTT. The J gene is TRBJ1-4, the V gene TRBV7-4; the D gene is possibly TRBD1 (6 bases). Germline loops: CDR1 SGHVT, CDR2 SQSDAQ. Trimming took off 2 bases at V and 8 bases at J, with 15 bases between the two ends. The CDR3 loop spans 15 amino acids.

In its sample, this clonotype was seen a few times. The genes are TRBV3-1 and TRBJ1-6; D remains unclear. V dropped 1 base and J dropped 3 bases, with 7 bases sitting between them. Germline-derived CDR1 and CDR2 are LGHDT and YNNKEL (reference sequence). The CDR3 has 15 amino acids. The CDR3 DNA reads TGTGCCAGCAGCCAAGTACAGATCTATAATTCACCCCTCCACTTT. The encoded protein is CASSQVQIYNSPLHF.

This sequence joins TRBV28 and TRBJ1-5; D is unresolved. The germline V gene encodes CDR1 MDHEN and CDR2 SYDVKM. V was cut by 5 bases and J by 6 bases, with 8 bases left in between. CDR3 size: 12 residues. As DNA, the CDR3 is TGTGCCAGCAGTGAAAGGGCTCAGCCCCAGCATTTT. Residues: CASSERAQPQHF.

The rearrangement links TRBV18 to TRBJ1-4; 9 positions match TRBD1. The CDR3 extends over 15 amino acids. Looked up from germline, CDR1 is KGHSH and CDR2 is LQKENI. V shed 3 bases and J 7 bases; nucleotides not matched to a gene: 6. The CDR3 here is CASSPNTGGSEKLFF. Written as DNA, the CDR3 is TGTGCCAGCTCACCCAATACAGGGGGCTCTGAAAAACTGTTTTTT.

This clonotype showed up many times. The J gene is TRBJ2-1, the V gene TRBV5-1; D may be TRBD1 or TRBD2 (5 bases each). V was pared by 4 bases and J by 8 bases, with 16 bases between. Germline V gene lookup returns CDR1 SGHRS and CDR2 YFSETQ. There are 14 residues in the CDR3. The CDR3, as DNA: TGCGCCAGCAGCCTGGGACCCGTATTCTATGAGCAGTTCTTC. Translating it yields CASSLGPVFYEQFF.

This clonotype was seen at least ten times. The chain is built from TRBV6-1 and TRBJ2-5; D unclear. CDR1 MNHNS and CDR2 SASEGT come from the germline V gene. Trimming cost V 5 bases and J 4 bases, with 8 bases left between them. The CDR3 spans 12 residues. CDR3 nucleotides: TGTGCCAGCAGTCGACGGCTAGAGACCCAGTACTTC. Its translation is CASSRRLETQYF.

At least ten counts were recorded for this clonotype. This chain joins TRBV20-1 and TRBJ2-5; 9 bases map to TRBD1. This CDR3 is built from 12 residues. Germline V lookup: CDR1 DFQATT, CDR2 SNEGSKA (reference sequence). The CDR3 is CSVGQGQETQYF. DNA of the CDR3: TGCAGCGTGGGACAGGGCCAAGAGACCCAGTACTTC.

In its sample, this clonotype was seen many times. The chain joins TRBV11-2 to TRBJ2-5, with TRBD1 matching 9 bases. Germline V gives CDR1 SGHAT, CDR2 FQNNGV. V trimming: 2 bases; J trimming: 2 bases; junction bases outside the gene matches: 6. This CDR3 contains 16 residues. CDR3 amino acids: CASSLSAGTGQETQYF. In DNA, the CDR3 is TGTGCCAGCAGCTTATCAGCCGGGACAGGGCAAGAGACCCAGTACTTC.